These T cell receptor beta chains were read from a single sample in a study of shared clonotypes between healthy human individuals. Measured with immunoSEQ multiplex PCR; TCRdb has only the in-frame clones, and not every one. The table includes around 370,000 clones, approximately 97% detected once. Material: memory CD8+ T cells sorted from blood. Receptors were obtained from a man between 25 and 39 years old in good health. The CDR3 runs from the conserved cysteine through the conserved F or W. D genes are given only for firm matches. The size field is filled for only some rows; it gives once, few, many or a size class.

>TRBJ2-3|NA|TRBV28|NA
TGTGCCAGCAGTTTCGGGCCGACTCTGGATACGCAGTATTTT
CASSFGPTLDTQYF
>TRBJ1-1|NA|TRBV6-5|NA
TGTGCCAGCAGTTACCACAGTAAGGTCACTGAAGCTTTCTTT
CASSYHSKVTEAFF
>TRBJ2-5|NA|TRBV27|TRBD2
TGTGCCAGCGCCTCGACTAGCGGGAGTAGGTGGGGCCAAGAGACCCAGTACTTC
CASASTSGSRWGQETQYF
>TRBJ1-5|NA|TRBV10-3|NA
TGTGCCATCAGAGGGACGGCTTTGCAGCCCCAGCATTTT
CAIRGTALQPQHF
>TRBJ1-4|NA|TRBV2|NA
TGTGCCAGCAGTGAACCCCAGGGTAGGGATGAAAAACTGTTTTTT
CASSEPQGRDEKLFF
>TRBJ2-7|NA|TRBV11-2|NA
TGTGCCAGCAGCTTAGACGACTACGAGCAGTACTTC
CASSLDDYEQYF
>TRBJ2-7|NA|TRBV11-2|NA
TGTGCCAGCAGCTCTCAGGACTTATACGAGCAGTACTTC
CASSSQDLYEQYF
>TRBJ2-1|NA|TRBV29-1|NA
TGCAGCGTTGAATTTTGGGTTAGGGACTCCTACAATGAGCAGTTCTTC
CSVEFWVRDSYNEQFF
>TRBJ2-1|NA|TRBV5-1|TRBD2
TGCGCCAGCAGCTTGGTGGCCGATTGGACTAGCCTTGTCACCAATGAGCAGTTCTTC
CASSLVADWTSLVTNEQFF
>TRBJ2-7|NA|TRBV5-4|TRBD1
TGTGCCAGCAGCTTGGCGGGAACAGGGGTGCGCTCCTACGAGCAGTACTTC
CASSLAGTGVRSYEQYF
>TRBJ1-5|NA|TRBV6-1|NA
TGTGCCAGCAGTTCCAGTTATCAGCCCCAGCATTTT
CASSSSYQPQHF
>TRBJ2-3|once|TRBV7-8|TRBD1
TGTGCCAGCAGCTTAGTCCACCTGAGGGGGCCTAGCACAGATACGCAGTATTTT
CASSLVHLRGPSTDTQYF
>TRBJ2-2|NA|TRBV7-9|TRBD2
TGTGCCAGCAGCTTAGGTAGCGGGGCGAACACCGGGGAGCTGTTTTTT
CASSLGSGANTGELFF
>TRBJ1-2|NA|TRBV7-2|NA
TGTGCCAGCAGCTTAGTTCCGGAGAACTATGGCTACACCTTC
CASSLVPENYGYTF
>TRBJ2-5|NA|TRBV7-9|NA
TGTGCCAGCAGCCTCACTAGTTTGAGTGAGACCCAGTACTTC
CASSLTSLSETQYF
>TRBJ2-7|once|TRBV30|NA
TGTGCCTGGAGCGGGTCCTACGAGCAGTACTTC
CAWSGSYEQYF
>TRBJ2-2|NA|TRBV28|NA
TGTGCCAGCCAGAGGCTGTTTCGTGCGACCGGGGAGCTGTTTTTT
CASQRLFRATGELFF
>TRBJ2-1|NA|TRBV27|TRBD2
TGTGCCAGCAGTTTATCTAGCGGGAGGTACAATGAGCAGTTCTTC
CASSLSSGRYNEQFF
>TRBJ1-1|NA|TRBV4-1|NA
TGCGCTTCGGCCAGGGTCCCAGTGAACACTGAAGCTTTCTTT
CASARVPVNTEAFF
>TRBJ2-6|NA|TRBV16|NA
TGTGCCAGCAGCCAATCGGCTGGGGCCAACGTCCTGACTTTC
CASSQSAGANVLTF
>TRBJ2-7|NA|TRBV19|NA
TGTGCCAGTAGTGCCATACTGGGCCCCTCCTACGAGCAGTACTTC
CASSAILGPSYEQYF
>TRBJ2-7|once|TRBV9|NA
TGTGCCAGCAGCGTAGGGGGACTCTCCTACGAGCAGTACTTC
CASSVGGLSYEQYF
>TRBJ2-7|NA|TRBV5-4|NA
TGTGCCAGCAGCTTTCCACCCAGCTACGAGCAGTACTTC
CASSFPPSYEQYF
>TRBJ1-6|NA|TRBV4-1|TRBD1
TGCGCCAGCAGCCCGATTACTATCCCGGGACAGAGCTCCTATAATTCACCCCTCCACTTT
CASSPITIPGQSSYNSPLHF
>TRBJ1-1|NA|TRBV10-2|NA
TGCGCCAGCACCGGCAGGGGCTGGACTGAAGCTTTCTTT
CASTGRGWTEAFF
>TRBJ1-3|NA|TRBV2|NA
TGTGCCAGCAGCTCAGAACAGACCTCTGGAAACACCATATATTTT
CASSSEQTSGNTIYF
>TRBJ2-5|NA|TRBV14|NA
TGTGCCAGCAGCCAAGAACGGGCAGGACAAGAGACCCAGTACTTC
CASSQERAGQETQYF
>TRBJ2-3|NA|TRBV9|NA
TGTGCCAGCAAGGCGGCTAGCACAGATACGCAGTATTTT
CASKAASTDTQYF
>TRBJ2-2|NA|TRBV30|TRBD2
TGTGCCTGGAGTGGGGGTAGCGGGAGTTATTCCACCGGGGAGCTGTTTTTT
CAWSGGSGSYSTGELFF
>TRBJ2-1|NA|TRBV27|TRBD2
TGTGCCACCGCCCTGGGACTAGCGGGAGTGTATGAGCAGTTCTTC
CATALGLAGVYEQFF
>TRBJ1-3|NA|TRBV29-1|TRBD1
TGCAGCGCCGTCCCGGACAGGGGAAGGGACACCATATATTTT
CSAVPDRGRDTIYF
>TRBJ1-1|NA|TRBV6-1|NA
TGTGCCAGCATACCCACTAATTTGGACACTGAAGCTTTCTTT
CASIPTNLDTEAFF
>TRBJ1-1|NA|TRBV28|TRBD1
TGTGCCAGCCTAATCCGGGACAGTGAAGCTTTCTTT
CASLIRDSEAFF
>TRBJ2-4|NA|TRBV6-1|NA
TGTGCCAGTCGGACAGCCCAAAACATTCAGTACTTC
CASRTAQNIQYF
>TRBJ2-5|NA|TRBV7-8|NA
TGTGCCAGCAGCTCCCGGACAGAAGAGACCCAGTACTTC
CASSSRTEETQYF
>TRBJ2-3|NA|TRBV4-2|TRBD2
TGTGCCAGCACCCTCACTTTAGCGGGAGCGGCAGATACGCAGTATTTT
CASTLTLAGAADTQYF
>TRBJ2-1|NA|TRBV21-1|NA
TGTGCCAGCAGCAAAGCGCCGCCGGGACTAGCGGGAAAGGAGCAGTTCTTC
CASSKAPPGLAGKEQFF
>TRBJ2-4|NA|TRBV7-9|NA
TGTGCCAGCAGCTTAGCCGGACAGATAGCCAAAAACATTCAGTACTTC
CASSLAGQIAKNIQYF
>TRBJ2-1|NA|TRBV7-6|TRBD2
TGTGCCAGCAGCTCTCTAGCGGGAGGATACAATGAGCAGTTCTTC
CASSSLAGGYNEQFF
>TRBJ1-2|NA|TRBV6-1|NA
TGTGCCAGCAGTTTTCGGGACTATGGCTACACCTTC
CASSFRDYGYTF
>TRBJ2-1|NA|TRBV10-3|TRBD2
TGTGCCATCAGTGAATTTGGGACTAGCGTCTACAATGAGCAGTTCTTC
CAISEFGTSVYNEQFF
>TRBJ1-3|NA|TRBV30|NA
TGTGCCTGGAGTCTGAACTCTGGAAACACCATATATTTT
CAWSLNSGNTIYF
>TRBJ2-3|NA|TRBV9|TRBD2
TGTGCCAGCAGCTTCCCCCATCCGGGACTAGCGGGAGGAAGAGATACGCAGTATTTT
CASSFPHPGLAGGRDTQYF
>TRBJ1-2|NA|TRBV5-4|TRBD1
TGTGCCAGCAGCATGGGACAGGCCGGCTATGGCTACACCTTC
CASSMGQAGYGYTF
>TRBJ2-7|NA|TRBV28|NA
TGTGCCAGCAGTTTTACAGCCCAGGTGTACTTC
CASSFTAQVYF
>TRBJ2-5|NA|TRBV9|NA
TGTGCCAGCAGCGTCACAACTACCGGGGAGACCCAGTACTTC
CASSVTTTGETQYF
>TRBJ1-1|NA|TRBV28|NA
TGTGCCAGCAGTTGGGGTGCTAGGGTGGGACGAGCTTTCTTT
CASSWGARVGRAFF
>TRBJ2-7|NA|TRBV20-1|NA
TGCAGTGCAGGGGAGTCCTACGAGCAGTACTTC
CSAGESYEQYF
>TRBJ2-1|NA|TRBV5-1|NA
TGCGCCAGCAGCTTGTTGGAGGGGGGTGTCAATGAGCAGTTCTTC
CASSLLEGGVNEQFF
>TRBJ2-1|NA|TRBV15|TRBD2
TGTGCCACCAGCAGTGCCAGAACTAGCGGGACCAATGAGCAGTTCTTC
CATSSARTSGTNEQFF
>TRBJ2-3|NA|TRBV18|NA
TGTGCCAGCTCACTTTCTACGGGGATCACAGATACGCAGTATTTT
CASSLSTGITDTQYF
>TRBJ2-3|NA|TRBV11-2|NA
TGTGCCAGCAGCCCCAGCGGGCTGAGCACAGATACGCAGTATTTT
CASSPSGLSTDTQYF